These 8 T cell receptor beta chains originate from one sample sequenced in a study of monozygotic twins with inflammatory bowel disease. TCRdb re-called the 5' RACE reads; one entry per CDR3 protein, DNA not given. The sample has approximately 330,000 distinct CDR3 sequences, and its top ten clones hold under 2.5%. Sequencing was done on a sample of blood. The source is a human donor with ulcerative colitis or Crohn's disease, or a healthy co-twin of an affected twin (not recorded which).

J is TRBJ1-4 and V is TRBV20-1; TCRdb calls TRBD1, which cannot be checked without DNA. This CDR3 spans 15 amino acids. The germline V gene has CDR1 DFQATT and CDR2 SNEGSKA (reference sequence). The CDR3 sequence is CSAKFPTGNNEKLFF.

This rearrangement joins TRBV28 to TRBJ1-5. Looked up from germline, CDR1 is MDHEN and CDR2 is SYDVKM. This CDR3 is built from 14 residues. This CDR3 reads CASTQTGRNQPQHF. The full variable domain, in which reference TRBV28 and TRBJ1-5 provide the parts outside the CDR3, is DVKVTQSSRYLVKRTGEKVFLECVQDMDHENMFWYRQDPGLGLRLIYFSYDVKMKEKGDIPEGYSVSREKKERFSLILESASTNQTSMYLCASTQTGRNQPQHFGDGTRLSIL.

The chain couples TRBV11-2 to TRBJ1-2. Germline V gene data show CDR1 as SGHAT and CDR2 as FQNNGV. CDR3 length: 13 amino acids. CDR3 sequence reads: CASSLVDGDGYTF.

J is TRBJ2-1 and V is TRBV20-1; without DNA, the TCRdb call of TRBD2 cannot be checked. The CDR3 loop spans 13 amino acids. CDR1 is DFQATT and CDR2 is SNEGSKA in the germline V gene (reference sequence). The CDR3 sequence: CSAVSGGGNEQFF.

The CDR3 loop reads CASSQGLASSNTIYF. This sequence joins TRBV4-3 and TRBJ1-3. The CDR3 runs 15 residues. Germline V CDR1 and CDR2: LGHNA, YSLEER.

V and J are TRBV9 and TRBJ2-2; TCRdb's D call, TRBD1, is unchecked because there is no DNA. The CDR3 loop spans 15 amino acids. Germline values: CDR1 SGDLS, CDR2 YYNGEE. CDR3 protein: CASSVGDRDTGELFF.

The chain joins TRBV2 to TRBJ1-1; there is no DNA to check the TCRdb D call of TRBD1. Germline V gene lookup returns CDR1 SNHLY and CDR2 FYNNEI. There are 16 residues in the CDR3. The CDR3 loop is CASSRQSGTGNTEAFF.

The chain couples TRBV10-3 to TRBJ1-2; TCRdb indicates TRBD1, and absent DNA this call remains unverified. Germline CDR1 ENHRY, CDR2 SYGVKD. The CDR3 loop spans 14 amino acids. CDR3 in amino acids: CAISVGQGLDGYTF.